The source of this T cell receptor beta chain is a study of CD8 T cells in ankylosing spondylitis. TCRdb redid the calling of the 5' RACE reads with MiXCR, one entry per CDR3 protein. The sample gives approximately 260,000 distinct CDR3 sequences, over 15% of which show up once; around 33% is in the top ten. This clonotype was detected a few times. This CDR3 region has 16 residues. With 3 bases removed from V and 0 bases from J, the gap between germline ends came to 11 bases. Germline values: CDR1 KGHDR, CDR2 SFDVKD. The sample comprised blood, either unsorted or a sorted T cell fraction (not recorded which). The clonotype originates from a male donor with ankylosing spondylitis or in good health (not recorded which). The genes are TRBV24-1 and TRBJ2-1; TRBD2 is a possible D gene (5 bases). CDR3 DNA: TGTGCCACCAGTGATGGCGGGTCCCGCTCCTACAATGAGCAGTTCTTC. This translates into CATSDGGSRSYNEQFF.